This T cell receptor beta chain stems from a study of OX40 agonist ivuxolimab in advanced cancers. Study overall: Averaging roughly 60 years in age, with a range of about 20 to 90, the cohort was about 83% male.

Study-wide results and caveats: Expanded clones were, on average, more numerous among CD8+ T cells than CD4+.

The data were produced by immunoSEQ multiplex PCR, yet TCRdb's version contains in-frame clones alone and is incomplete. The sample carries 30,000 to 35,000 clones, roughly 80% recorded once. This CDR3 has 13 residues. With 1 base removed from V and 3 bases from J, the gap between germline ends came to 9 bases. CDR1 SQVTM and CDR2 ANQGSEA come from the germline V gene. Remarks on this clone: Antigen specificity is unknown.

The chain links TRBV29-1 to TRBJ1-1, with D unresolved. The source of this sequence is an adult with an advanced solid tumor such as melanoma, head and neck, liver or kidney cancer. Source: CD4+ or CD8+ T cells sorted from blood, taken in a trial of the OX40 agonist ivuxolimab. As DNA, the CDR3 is TGCAGCGTTGAAGGGGGTGCCGACACTGAAGCTTTCTTT. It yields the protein CSVEGGADTEAFF.